This TCR beta chain was captured in a study of T cells expressing NK-cell markers. Study-level information: Within the sequenced cohort of eight donors, seven exhibited HCMV seropositivity and one was seronegative. Study-level results: As a fraction of CD8+ T cells, dominant NKG2C+ clonotypes reached about 1.0-8% in more than five donors. Several of the donors also had these clonotypes leading their CD3+CD56-NKG2C+ fraction.

The CDR3 is 14 residues long. Per the germline V gene, CDR1 is LGHDT and CDR2 is YNNKEL (reference sequence). Remarks on this clonotype: Its target is unknown.

TCRdb reprocessed the 5' RACE reads and reports one entry per CDR3 protein, with no DNA. Here the sample table reports 3,000 to 4,000 distinct CDR3 sequences. The receptor was derived from a man between 18 and 69 years old in good health. The gene calls are TRBV3-1 and TRBJ2-7; TCRdb's D call, TRBD1, is unchecked because there is no DNA. The sequencing sample was made of blood T cells: a sorted CD56 or NKG2C T cell subset, CD4+ or CD8+ T cells, or bulk PBMC T cells (not recorded which). The CDR3 sequence: CASSEGQISYEQYF.